Listed here is a single TCR beta chain. The antigen remains undetermined. Some clones are missing from TCRdb's copy, which holds only in-frame ones; the method was immunoSEQ multiplex PCR. Altogether about 5,600 clones are present, roughly four fifths being singletons, with the ten largest covering roughly 4.5%. In germline, CDR1 is MNHEY, CDR2 SMNVEV (reference sequence). Trimming stripped 5 bases from V and 0 bases from J, with 16 bases between. This CDR3 has 17 amino acids. The sample belongs to a study of somatic mutations in cytotoxic T cells in rheumatoid arthritis. For the study at large: Patient blood (about 30 ml EDTA) was taken immediately after diagnosis and before treatment. Certain V beta antibody-stained T-cell populations, V beta1+ cells sequenced for TCRB among them, were flow-sorted to nearly 100% purity. The study's findings and limits: CD8+ clonality rose with age in rheumatoid arthritis patients, not healthy controls. The authors did not know the antigen targets of the expanded CD8+ clones.

Sequencing was carried out using CD8+ T cells sorted from blood. The chain joins TRBV27 to TRBJ1-4; D is perhaps TRBD1 (5 bases). This receptor was obtained from an adult with rheumatoid arthritis. CDR3 loop: CASSPRGPPATNEKLFF. CDR3 nucleotides: TGTGCCAGCAGTCCCCGGGGCCCCCCGGCAACTAATGAAAAACTGTTTTTT.